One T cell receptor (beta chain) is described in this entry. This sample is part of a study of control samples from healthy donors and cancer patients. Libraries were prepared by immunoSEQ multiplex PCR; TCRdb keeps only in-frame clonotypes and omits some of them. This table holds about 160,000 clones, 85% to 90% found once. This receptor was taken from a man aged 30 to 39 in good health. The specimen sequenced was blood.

CDR3 in amino acids: CASSFFDLSGANVLTF. CDR3 in DNA: TGTGCCAGCAGCTTTTTTGATCTCTCTGGGGCCAACGTCCTGACTTTC. The chain carries TRBV5-5 and TRBJ2-6, with D hard to call. Germline V gene sequence: CDR1 SGHKS, CDR2 YYEKEE (reference sequence). V shed 2 bases and J shed 0 bases, with 9 bases lying between them. The CDR3 loop spans 16 amino acids.